This T cell receptor (beta chain) was found in a study of control samples from healthy donors and cancer patients. Here immunoSEQ multiplex PCR was the method, and the copy in TCRdb shows in-frame clones only, minus some. Here the sample spans thousands of clones, roughly 90% being singletons. This CDR3 spans 15 amino acids. Trimming took 4 bases from V and 1 from J, leaving 12 bases between them. Germline CDR1 KGHDR, CDR2 SFDVKD. Specimen: PBMCs. V gene TRBV24-1 combines with J gene TRBJ1-1, with D unclear. The receptor's source is a man in his sixties with colorectal cancer. CDR3 DNA: TGTGCCACCAGTGACACCGGGAGTGCGAACACTGAAGCTTTCTTT. It encodes CATSDTGSANTEAFF.